This T cell receptor (beta chain) was identified in a study of blood T cell repertoires in COVID-19. The CDR3 has 13 amino acids. Germline V lookup: CDR1 LNHDA, CDR2 SQIVND (reference sequence). V was shortened by 5 bases and J by 7 bases, with 12 bases between the two germline ends. In the source study's methods: Using reference gene primer amplification, nucleated cell counts were estimated. Clones were sequenced by immunoSEQ multiplex PCR, and TCRdb holds only the in-frame ones, with some missing. V, J and clone size were drawn from that table, and D and trimming were deduced from the DNA. Among tens of thousands of clones listed, about 83% were seen once.

The clonotype originates from a man of 80 years or more with acute or convalescent COVID-19. This sequence joins TRBV19 and TRBJ2-1; tentative D call: TRBD1 (5 bases). The sequencing sample was made of peripheral blood. The CDR3 coding sequence is TGTGCCAGTAGTTCCCCTCAGGGAAATGAGCAGTTCTTC. Translation: CASSSPQGNEQFF. Based on the CDR3 plus reference TRBV19 and TRBJ2-1, the full variable domain is DGGITQSPKYLFRKEGQNVTLSCEQNLNHDAMYWYRQDPGQGLRLIYYSQIVNDFQKGDIAEGYSVSREKKESFPLTVTSAQKNPTAFYLCASSSPQGNEQFFGPGTRLTVL.